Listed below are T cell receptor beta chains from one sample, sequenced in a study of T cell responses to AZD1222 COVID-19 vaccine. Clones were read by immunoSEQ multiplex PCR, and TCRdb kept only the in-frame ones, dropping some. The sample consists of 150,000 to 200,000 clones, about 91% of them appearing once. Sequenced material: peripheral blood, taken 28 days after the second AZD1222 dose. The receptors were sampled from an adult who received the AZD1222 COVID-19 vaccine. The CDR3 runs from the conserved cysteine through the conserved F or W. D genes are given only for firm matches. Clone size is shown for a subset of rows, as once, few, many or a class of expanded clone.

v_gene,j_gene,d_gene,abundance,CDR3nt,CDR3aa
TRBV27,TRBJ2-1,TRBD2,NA,TGTGCCAGCACCCTAGCGGGGTCCTACAATGAGCAGTTCTTC,CASTLAGSYNEQFF
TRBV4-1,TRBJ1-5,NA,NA,TGCGCCAGCAGCCCGATCATTGACGGATCCAATCAGCCCCAGCATTTT,CASSPIIDGSNQPQHF
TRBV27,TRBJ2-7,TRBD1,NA,TGTGCCAGCAGTTTATCACTAGCCGGGACAGGGGGCTCTCCCCTAGACTTC,CASSLSLAGTGGSPLDF
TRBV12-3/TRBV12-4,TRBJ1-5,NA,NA,TGTGCCAGCAACCTAGACAGGTCTCAGCCCCAGCATTTT,CASNLDRSQPQHF
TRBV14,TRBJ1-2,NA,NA,TGTGCCAGCAGCCCCGGGGGTTCTGGGAACGGCTACACCTTC,CASSPGGSGNGYTF
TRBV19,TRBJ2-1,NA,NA,TGTGCCAGTAGTGTGGGCGGGAACGACAATGAGCAGTTCTTC,CASSVGGNDNEQFF
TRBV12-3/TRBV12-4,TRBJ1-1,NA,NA,TGTGCCAGCACAAAACAGTTAAACACTGAAGCTTTCTTT,CASTKQLNTEAFF
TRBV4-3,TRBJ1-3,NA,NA,TGCGCCAGCAGCCAACAGACAGGCCCTGGAAACACCATATATTTT,CASSQQTGPGNTIYF
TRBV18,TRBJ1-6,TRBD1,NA,TGTGCCAGCTCACCTTCTCGACAGGGAAACTCCTATAATTCACCCCTCCACTTT,CASSPSRQGNSYNSPLHF
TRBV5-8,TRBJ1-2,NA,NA,TGTGCCAGCAGCCGCCCAGGGCCGTATGGCTACACCTTC,CASSRPGPYGYTF
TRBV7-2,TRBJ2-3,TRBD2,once,TGTGCCAGCAGCACTAACCGGGACTACCTTCCTCCCACAGATACGCAGTATTTT,CASSTNRDYLPPTDTQYF
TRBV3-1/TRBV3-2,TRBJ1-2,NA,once,TGTGCCAGCAGCCAAGAGGTTCGCGGCAATGGCTACACCTTC,CASSQEVRGNGYTF
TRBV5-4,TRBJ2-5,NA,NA,TGTGCCAGCAGCTTTGGACGGGCGGAGACCCAGTACTTC,CASSFGRAETQYF
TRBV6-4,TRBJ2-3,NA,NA,TGTGCCAGCAGTGACGAATACGGGGCAGATACGCAGTATTTT,CASSDEYGADTQYF
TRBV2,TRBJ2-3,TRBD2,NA,TGTGCCAACCAGCGGGGACTCACAGATACGCAGTATTTT,CANQRGLTDTQYF
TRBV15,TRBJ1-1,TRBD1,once,TGTGCCACCAGCAGAGATAGATGGGGACAGGGACAGGATGAAGCTTTCTTT,CATSRDRWGQGQDEAFF
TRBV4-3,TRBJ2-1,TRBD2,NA,TGCGCCAGCAGCCAAGTCGGACTAGAGGCCTACAATGAGCAGTTCTTC,CASSQVGLEAYNEQFF
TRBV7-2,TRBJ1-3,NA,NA,TGTGCCAGCAGCTTAAACCCCTTCGGGGCCAACACCATATATTTT,CASSLNPFGANTIYF
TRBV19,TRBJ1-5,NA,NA,TGTGCCACCCACACCGAATCCTATAGCAATCAGCCCCAGCATTTT,CATHTESYSNQPQHF
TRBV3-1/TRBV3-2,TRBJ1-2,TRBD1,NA,TGTGCCAGCAGCCAAGACAGGGGGCTCGGTGGCTACACCTTC,CASSQDRGLGGYTF
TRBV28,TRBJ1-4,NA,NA,TGTGCCAGCAGTTTACCTCCCTCGGGCGAAAAACTGTTTTTT,CASSLPPSGEKLFF
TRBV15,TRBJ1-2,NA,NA,TGTGCCACCAGCAGAGATCTCGGGTCAAACTATGGCTACACCTTC,CATSRDLGSNYGYTF
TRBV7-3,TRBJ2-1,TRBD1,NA,TGTGCCAGCAGCTCCCCCGGGACAGGGACCTACAATGAGCAGTTCTTC,CASSSPGTGTYNEQFF
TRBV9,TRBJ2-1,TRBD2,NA,TGTGCCAGCAGCCGTAGGGAGTTGCTAGCGGGAGGGAACAATGAGCAGTTCTTC,CASSRRELLAGGNNEQFF
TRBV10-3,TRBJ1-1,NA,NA,TGTGCCACACGAAGTGGCGGGGGCGACGGAGAAGCTTTCTTT,CATRSGGGDGEAFF
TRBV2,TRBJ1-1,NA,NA,TGTGCCAGCACCGTTAACCGGGGGGGGTTGCGGAACACTGAAGCTTTCTTT,CASTVNRGGLRNTEAFF
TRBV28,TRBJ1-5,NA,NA,TGTGCCAGCAGTTTATCTTCCGGACAGTTAGGCAATCAGCCCCAGCATTTT,CASSLSSGQLGNQPQHF
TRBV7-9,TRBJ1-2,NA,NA,TGTGCCAGCAGCTTATTTCCCCCCTCGGCCTCCGGGTATGGCTACACCTTC,CASSLFPPSASGYGYTF